The 5 T cell receptor beta chains listed next were all sequenced from one sample in a study of identifying expanded T cells in peripheral blood. Profiled with immunoSEQ multiplex PCR; TCRdb holds only in-frame clones, not every one. The sample records about 90,000 clones, around 90% being singletons. Sequencing was carried out using blood. Receptors originate from a person aged 18 to 70 in good health.

This chain's CDR3 is CASRYSFNQPQHF. The CDR3 region has the DNA TGTGCCAGCAGGTACAGCTTCAATCAGCCCCAGCATTTT. The rearrangement uses TRBV6-1 and TRBJ1-5; D is undetermined. The CDR3 spans 13 residues. V lost 6 bases to trimming and J lost 3 bases, with 9 bases between them. Looked up from germline, CDR1 is MNHNS and CDR2 is SASEGT.

The J gene is TRBJ1-5, the V gene TRBV29-1; 11 nucleotides agree with TRBD1. V was clipped by 5 bases and J by 7 bases; unmatched bases: 1. CDR3 length equals 12 residues. In germline, CDR1 is SQVTM, CDR2 ANQGSEA. The CDR3 coding sequence is TGCAGCGTTTGGACAGGGGGCCAGCCCCAGCATTTT. It specifies CSVWTGGQPQHF.

The chain employs TRBV6-1 and TRBJ1-5, with 8 bases lining up with TRBD1. The germline gives CDR1 MNHNS, CDR2 SASEGT. CDR3 size: 15 residues. The trim removed 7 bases at V and 4 bases at J, leaving 9 bases unmatched. CDR3 DNA sequence: TGTGCCAGCAACAGGGGGGGGAGCCCGAATCAGCCCCAGCATTTT. This encodes CASNRGGSPNQPQHF.

V and J are TRBV7-9 and TRBJ1-2; D possibly corresponds to TRBD1 (5 bases). From germline, CDR1 is SEHNR and CDR2 FQNEAQ (reference sequence). V was shortened by 1 base and J by 3 bases, with 18 bases between the two germline ends. The CDR3 is made up of 17 amino acids. Here the CDR3 DNA reads TGTGCCAGCAGCTTAGTACAGACAGCTTCTACTCACTATGGCTACACCTTC. Translation gives CASSLVQTASTHYGYTF.

The CDR3 is CASGQSNQPQHF. Written as DNA, the CDR3 is TGCGCCAGCGGACAGAGCAATCAGCCCCAGCATTTT. V and J are TRBV10-2 and TRBJ1-5; D may be TRBD1 (6 bases). Germline V lookup: CDR1 WSHSY, CDR2 SAAADI. Between the trimmed V and J ends, which lost 8 bases and 1 base, there was a span of 6 bases. The CDR3 is made up of 12 amino acids.